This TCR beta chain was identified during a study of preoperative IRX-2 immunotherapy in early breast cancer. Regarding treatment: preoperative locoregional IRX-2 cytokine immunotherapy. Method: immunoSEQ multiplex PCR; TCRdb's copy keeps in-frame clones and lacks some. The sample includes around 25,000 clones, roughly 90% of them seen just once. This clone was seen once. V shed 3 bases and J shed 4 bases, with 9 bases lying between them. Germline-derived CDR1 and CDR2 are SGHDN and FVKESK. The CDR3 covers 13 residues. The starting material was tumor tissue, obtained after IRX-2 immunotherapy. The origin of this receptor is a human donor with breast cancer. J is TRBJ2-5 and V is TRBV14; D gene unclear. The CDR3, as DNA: TGTGCCAGCAGCCACGAAACGCTAGAGACCCAGTACTTC. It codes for CASSHETLETQYF.